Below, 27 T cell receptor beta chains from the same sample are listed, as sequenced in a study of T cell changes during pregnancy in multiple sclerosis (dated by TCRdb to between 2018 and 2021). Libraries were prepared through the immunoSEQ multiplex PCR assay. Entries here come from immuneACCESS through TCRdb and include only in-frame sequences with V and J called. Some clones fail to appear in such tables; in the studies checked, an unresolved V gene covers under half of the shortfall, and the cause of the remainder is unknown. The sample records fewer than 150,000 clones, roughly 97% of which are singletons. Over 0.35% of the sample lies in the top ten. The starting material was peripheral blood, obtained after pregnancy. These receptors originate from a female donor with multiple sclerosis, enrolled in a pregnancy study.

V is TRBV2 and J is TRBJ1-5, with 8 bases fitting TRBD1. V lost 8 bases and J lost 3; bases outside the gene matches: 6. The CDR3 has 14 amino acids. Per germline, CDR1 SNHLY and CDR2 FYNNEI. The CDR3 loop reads CASHAGGSNQPQHF. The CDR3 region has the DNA TGTGCCAGCCATGCAGGGGGCTCCAATCAGCCCCAGCATTTT.

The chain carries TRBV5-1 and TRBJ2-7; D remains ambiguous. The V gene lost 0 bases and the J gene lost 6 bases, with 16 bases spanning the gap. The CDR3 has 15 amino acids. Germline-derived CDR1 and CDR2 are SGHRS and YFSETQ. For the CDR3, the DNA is TGCGCCAGCAGCTTGGATGGGCCCCCAAGTACCGAGCAGTACTTC. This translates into CASSLDGPPSTEQYF.

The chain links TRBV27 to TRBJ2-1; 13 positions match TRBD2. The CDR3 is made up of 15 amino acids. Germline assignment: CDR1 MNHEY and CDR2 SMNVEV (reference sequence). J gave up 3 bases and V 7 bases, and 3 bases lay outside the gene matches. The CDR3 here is CASNRLAGGYNEQFF. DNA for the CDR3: TGTGCCAGCAACAGACTAGCGGGAGGCTACAATGAGCAGTTCTTC.

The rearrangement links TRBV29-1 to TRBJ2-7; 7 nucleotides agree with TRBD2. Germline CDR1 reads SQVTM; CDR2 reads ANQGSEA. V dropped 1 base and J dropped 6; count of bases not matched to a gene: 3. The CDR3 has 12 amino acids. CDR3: CSVEGLAAEQYF. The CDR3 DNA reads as TGCAGCGTTGAAGGGCTAGCGGCCGAGCAGTACTTC.

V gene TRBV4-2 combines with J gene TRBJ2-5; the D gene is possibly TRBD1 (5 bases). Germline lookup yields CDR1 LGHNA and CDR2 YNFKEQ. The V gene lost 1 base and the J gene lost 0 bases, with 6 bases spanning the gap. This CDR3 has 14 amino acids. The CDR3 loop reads CASSQVTDQETQYF. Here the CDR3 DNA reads TGTGCCAGCAGCCAAGTGACAGACCAAGAGACCCAGTACTTC.

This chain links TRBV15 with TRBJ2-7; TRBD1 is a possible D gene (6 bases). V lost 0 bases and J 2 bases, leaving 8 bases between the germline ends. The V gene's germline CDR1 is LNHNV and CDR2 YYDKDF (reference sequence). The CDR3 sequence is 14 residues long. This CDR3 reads CATSRDGTPYEQYF. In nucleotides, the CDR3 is TGTGCCACCAGCAGAGATGGGACACCCTACGAGCAGTACTTC.

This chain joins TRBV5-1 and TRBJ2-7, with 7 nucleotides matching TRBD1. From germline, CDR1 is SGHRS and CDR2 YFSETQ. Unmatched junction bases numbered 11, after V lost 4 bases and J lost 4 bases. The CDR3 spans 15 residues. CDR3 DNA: TGCGCCAGCAGCCGTTATACAGGGGATCCATACGAGCAGTACTTC. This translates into CASSRYTGDPYEQYF.

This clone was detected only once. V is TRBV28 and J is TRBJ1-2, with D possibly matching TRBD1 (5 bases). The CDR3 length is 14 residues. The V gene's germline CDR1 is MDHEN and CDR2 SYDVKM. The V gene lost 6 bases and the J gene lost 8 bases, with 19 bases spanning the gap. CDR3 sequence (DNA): TGTGCCAGCAGCTTAGGAGGGGCCACCCTAGGCTACACCTTC. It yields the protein CASSLGGATLGYTF.

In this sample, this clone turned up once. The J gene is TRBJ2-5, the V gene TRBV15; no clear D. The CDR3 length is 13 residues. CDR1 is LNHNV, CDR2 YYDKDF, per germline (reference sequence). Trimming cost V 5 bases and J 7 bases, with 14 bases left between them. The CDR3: CATSPAQPGTQYF. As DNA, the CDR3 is TGTGCCACCAGCCCCGCTCAACCCGGGACCCAGTACTTC.

The CDR3 reads CASSQGLASNIQYF. The CDR3 bases are TGTGCCAGCAGCCAAGGACTAGCAAGCAACATTCAGTACTTC. The J gene is TRBJ2-4, the V gene TRBV4-2, with 7 bases lining up with TRBD2. CDR3 length equals 14 residues. V was pared by 1 base and J by 7 bases, with 4 bases of the junction left unmatched. CDR1 is LGHNA and CDR2 is YNFKEQ in the germline V gene.

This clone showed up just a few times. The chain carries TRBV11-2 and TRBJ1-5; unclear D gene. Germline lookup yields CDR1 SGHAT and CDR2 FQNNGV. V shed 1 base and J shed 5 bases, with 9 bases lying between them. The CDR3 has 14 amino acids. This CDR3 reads CASSLGNRDQPQHF. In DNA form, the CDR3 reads TGTGCCAGCAGCTTAGGTAACAGAGATCAGCCCCAGCATTTT.

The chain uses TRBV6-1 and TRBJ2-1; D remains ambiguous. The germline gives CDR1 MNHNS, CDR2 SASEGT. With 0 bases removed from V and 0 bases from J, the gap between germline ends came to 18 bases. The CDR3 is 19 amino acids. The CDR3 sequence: CASSEALPSGGSSYNEQFF. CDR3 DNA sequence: TGTGCCAGCAGTGAAGCGCTCCCCAGTGGCGGCAGCTCCTACAATGAGCAGTTCTTC.

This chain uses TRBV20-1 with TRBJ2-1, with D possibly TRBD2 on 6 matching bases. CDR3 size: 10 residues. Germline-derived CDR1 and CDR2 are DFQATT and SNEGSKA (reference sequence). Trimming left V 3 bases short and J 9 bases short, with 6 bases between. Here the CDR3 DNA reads TGCAGTGCTAGCGGGGGTGAGCAGTTCTTC. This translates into CSASGGEQFF.

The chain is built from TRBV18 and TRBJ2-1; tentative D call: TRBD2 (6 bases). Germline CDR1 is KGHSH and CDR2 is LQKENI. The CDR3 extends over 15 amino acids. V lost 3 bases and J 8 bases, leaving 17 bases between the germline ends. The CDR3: CASSPPGLLDHEQFF. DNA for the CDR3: TGTGCCAGCTCACCGCCGGGACTCCTCGACCATGAGCAGTTCTTC.

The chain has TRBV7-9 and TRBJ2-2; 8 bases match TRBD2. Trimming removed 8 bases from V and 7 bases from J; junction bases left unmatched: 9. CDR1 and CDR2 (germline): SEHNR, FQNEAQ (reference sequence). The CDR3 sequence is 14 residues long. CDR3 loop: CASSEREKGGELFF. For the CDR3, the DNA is TGTGCCAGCTCGGAGCGGGAGAAGGGCGGGGAGCTGTTTTTT.

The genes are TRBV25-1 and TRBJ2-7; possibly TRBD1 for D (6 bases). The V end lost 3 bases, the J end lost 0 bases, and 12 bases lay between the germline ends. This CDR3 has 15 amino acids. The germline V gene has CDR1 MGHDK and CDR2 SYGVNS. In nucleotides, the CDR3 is TGTGCCAGCAGTGATGTTACAGGGCTCTCCTACGAGCAGTACTTC. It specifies CASSDVTGLSYEQYF.

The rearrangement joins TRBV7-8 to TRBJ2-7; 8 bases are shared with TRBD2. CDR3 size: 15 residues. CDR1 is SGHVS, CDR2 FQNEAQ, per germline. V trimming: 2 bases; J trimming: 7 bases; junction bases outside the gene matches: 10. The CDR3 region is CASSLLAGGFGEQYF. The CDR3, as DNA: TGTGCCAGCAGCTTACTGGCGGGAGGCTTCGGGGAGCAGTACTTC.

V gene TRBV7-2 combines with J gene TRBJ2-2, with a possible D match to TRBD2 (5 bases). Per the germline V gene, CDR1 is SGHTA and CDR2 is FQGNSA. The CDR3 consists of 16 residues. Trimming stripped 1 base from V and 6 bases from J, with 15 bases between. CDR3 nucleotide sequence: TGTGCCAGCAGCTTAGTGAGGCTAGCATCACCCGGGGAGCTGTTTTTT. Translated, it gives CASSLVRLASPGELFF.

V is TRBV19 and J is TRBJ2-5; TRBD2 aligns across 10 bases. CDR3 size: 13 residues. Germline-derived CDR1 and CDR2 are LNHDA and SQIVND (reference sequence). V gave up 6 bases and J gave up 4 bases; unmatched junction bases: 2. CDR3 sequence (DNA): TGTGCCAGTAGCAGACTAGCGGGAGAGACCCAGTACTTC. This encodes CASSRLAGETQYF.

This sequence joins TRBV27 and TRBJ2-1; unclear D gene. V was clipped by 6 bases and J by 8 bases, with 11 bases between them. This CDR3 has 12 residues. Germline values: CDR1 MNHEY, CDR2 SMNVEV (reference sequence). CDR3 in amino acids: CASSPGVYEQFF. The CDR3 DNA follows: TGTGCCAGCAGCCCGGGTGTTTATGAGCAGTTCTTC.

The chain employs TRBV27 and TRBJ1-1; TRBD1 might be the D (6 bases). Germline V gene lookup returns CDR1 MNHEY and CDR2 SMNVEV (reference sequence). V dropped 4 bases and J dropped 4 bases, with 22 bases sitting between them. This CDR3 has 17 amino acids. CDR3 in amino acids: CASSSKGVRDIGTEAFF. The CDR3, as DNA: TGTGCCAGCAGTTCAAAAGGGGTCCGGGACATTGGCACTGAAGCTTTCTTT.

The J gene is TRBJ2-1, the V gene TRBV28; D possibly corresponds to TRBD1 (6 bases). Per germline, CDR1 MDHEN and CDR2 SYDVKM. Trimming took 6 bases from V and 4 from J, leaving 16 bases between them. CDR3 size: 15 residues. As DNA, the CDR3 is TGTGCCAGCAGCCGAACCGGGACACCATACAATGAGCAGTTCTTC. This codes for CASSRTGTPYNEQFF.

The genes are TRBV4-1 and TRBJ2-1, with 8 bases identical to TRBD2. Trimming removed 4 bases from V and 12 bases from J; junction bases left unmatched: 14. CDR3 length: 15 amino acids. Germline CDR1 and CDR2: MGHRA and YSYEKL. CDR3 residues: CASSRMAGGLGVQFF. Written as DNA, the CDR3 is TGCGCCAGCAGCCGTATGGCGGGAGGCCTCGGAGTGCAGTTCTTC.

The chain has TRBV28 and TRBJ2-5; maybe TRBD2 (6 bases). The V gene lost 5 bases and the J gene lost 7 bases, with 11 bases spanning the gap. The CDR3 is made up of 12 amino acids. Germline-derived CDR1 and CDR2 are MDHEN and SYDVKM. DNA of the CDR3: TGTGCCAGCAGTCCCCTGCGGGGGACCCAGTACTTC. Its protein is CASSPLRGTQYF.

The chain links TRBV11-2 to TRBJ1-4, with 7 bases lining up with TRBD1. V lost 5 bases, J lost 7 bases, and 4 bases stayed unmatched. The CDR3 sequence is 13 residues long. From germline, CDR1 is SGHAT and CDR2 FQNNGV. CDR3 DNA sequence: TGTGCCAGCAGCGCGACAGGGAGTGAAAAACTGTTTTTT. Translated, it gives CASSATGSEKLFF.

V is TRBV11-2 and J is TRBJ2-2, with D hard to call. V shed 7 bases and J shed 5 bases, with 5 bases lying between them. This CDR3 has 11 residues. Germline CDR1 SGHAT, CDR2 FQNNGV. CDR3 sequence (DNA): TGTGCCAGCATGGAGACCGGGGAGCTGTTTTTT. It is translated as CASMETGELFF.

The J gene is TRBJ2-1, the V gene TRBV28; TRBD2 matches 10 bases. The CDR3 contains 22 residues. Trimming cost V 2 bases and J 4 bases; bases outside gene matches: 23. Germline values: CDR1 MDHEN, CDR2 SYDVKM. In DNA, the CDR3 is TGTGCCAGCAGTTTAAGAACTCCTCTCAGCGGGAGGGCCCCGGGGAGGTACAATGAGCAGTTCTTC. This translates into CASSLRTPLSGRAPGRYNEQFF.